This TCR beta chain originates from a study of blood T cells in healthy people across ages. Then a second PCR, running roughly 7 to 11 cycles, was carried out with a sample-barcoded 5' primer and a J-beta primer mix. TCRdb reanalysed the 5' RACE reads using MiXCR and keeps one entry per CDR3 protein. The repertoire holds approximately 800,000 distinct CDR3 sequences, with around a quarter as singletons. This clonotype was counted many times. In addition, the sample was reused for a study of T cells of mothers and their children. That paper adds: Study donors consisted of a few healthy Caucasian mothers and their six children. Researchers found no T cell clones that were persistent and microchimeric.

The sequenced material came from blood. The sequence was obtained from a boy between 10 and 17 years old in good health.

The CDR3 bases are TGTGCCAGCAGCCCTCAGGGGCCCTACAATGAGCAGTTCTTC. Residues: CASSPQGPYNEQFF. V gene TRBV4-2 combines with J gene TRBJ2-1; maybe TRBD1 (6 bases). The length of the CDR3 is 14 residues. Germline V lookup: CDR1 LGHNA, CDR2 YNFKEQ. V was shortened by 4 bases and J by 2 bases, with 9 bases between the two germline ends.